The T cell receptor beta chain under discussion was sequenced for a study of blood T cell repertoires in COVID-19. Study overall: The samples span acute and convalescent COVID-19 from the United States, Italy and Spain. From T cells, B-cell-depleted T cells, or PBMCs came the material, which was cDNA or gDNA.

This clone was seen only once. Germline CDR1 reads SGHNT; CDR2 reads YYREEE (reference sequence). Trimming took 5 bases from V and 0 from J, leaving 14 bases between them. The CDR3 runs 15 residues. Some clones are missing from TCRdb's copy, which holds only in-frame ones; the method was immunoSEQ multiplex PCR. This repertoire shows approximately 240,000 clones, around four fifths found once; its top ten account for approximately 4%. This receptor was taken from a middle-aged woman with active or convalescent COVID-19. The chain couples TRBV5-4 to TRBJ1-1, with D uncertain. The specimen was peripheral blood. CDR3 bases: TGTGCCAGCAGGATTTCTTCGGGAGTGAACACTGAAGCTTTCTTT. The encoded protein is CASRISSGVNTEAFF.